This passage covers 22 T cell receptor beta chains from one sample sequenced in a study of PD-L1 blockade in urothelial cancer. Method: immunoSEQ multiplex PCR; TCRdb's copy keeps in-frame clones and lacks some. The sample lists tens of thousands of clones; 70% to 90% were seen once. Source: PBMCs, taken around atezolizumab (anti-PD-L1) treatment. Source of these receptors: a man in his 60s with urothelial cancer.

Only one count was recorded for this clone. The chain carries TRBV7-2 and TRBJ2-7; TRBD1 agrees at 8 bases. Per germline, CDR1 SGHTA and CDR2 FQGNSA. The junction had 8 bases not matched to a gene; V was cut back by 5 bases and J by 5 bases. CDR3 length: 14 residues. This CDR3 reads CASSTRTGPDEQYF. The DNA for the CDR3 is TGTGCCAGCAGCACCCGGACAGGGCCTGACGAGCAGTACTTC.

DNA of the CDR3: TGTGCCAGCAGCCCCCTCGCTGGGGCGGGGGGCAGCTACGAGCAGTACTTC. Its translation is CASSPLAGAGGSYEQYF. The rearrangement uses TRBV7-2 and TRBJ2-7; TRBD2 matches 8 bases. Germline-derived CDR1 and CDR2 are SGHTA and FQGNSA. CDR3 size: 17 residues. Trimming took 5 bases from V and 3 from J; bases not matched to a gene: 15.

The J gene is TRBJ2-3, the V gene TRBV4-2; 14 nucleotides line up with TRBD2. The CDR3 length is 18 residues. Germline CDR1 LGHNA, CDR2 YNFKEQ. V shed 2 bases, J shed 7 bases, and the junction held 11 bases outside the gene matches. CDR3 in amino acids: CASSQIGTSGGPLNTQYF. The CDR3, as DNA: TGTGCCAGCAGCCAAATCGGGACTAGCGGGGGCCCCTTGAATACGCAGTATTTT.

This chain joins TRBV7-9 and TRBJ2-1; 10 nucleotides line up with TRBD1. The germline V gene has CDR1 SEHNR and CDR2 FQNEAQ (reference sequence). The CDR3 consists of 16 residues. V was clipped by 5 bases and J by 0 bases; unmatched bases: 4. The CDR3 DNA sequence: TGTGCCAGCAGCGGGGACAGGGGTAGCTCCTACAATGAGCAGTTCTTC. Residues: CASSGDRGSSYNEQFF.

This clone was counted once. The rearrangement uses TRBV7-2 and TRBJ2-2; TRBD2 agrees at 9 bases. This CDR3 is built from 17 residues. Trimming removed 5 bases from V and 4 bases from J; junction bases left unmatched: 11. Germline CDR1 and CDR2: SGHTA and FQGNSA. The DNA of the CDR3 is TGTGCCAGCAGCCCGCGGGGCGGGGGGGCGGGCACCGGGGAGCTGTTTTTT. Protein product: CASSPRGGGAGTGELFF.

The J gene is TRBJ2-5, the V gene TRBV2, with 12 bases identical to TRBD2. Germline V lookup: CDR1 SNHLY, CDR2 FYNNEI. The length of the CDR3 is 15 residues. Trimming took 3 bases from V and 3 from J; bases not matched to a gene: 2. The CDR3 protein is CASSDPSGGEETQYF. The CDR3 DNA reads as TGTGCCAGCAGTGATCCTAGCGGGGGGGAAGAGACCCAGTACTTC.

This chain uses TRBV28 with TRBJ1-6; D not resolved. The germline V and J ends were trimmed by 7 bases and 5 bases, with 12 bases remaining between them. Germline V gene lookup returns CDR1 MDHEN and CDR2 SYDVKM. The CDR3 covers 14 residues. CDR3 residues: CASNSDGDNSPLHF. Here the CDR3 DNA reads TGTGCCAGCAACTCTGACGGAGATAATTCACCCCTCCACTTT.

The chain has TRBV5-1 and TRBJ1-4, with D possibly being TRBD1 (5 bases). V dropped 4 bases and J dropped 7 bases, with 20 bases sitting between them. Germline V gives CDR1 SGHRS, CDR2 YFSETQ. This CDR3 contains 16 residues. CDR3 in amino acids: CASSLEGTQGSEKLFF. The CDR3 coding sequence is TGCGCCAGCAGCCTTGAAGGAACGCAGGGATCTGAAAAACTGTTTTTT. Full variable domain (remainder filled in from reference TRBV5-1 and TRBJ1-4): KAGVTQTPRYLIKTRGQQVTLSCSPISGHRSVSWYQQTPGQGLQFLFEYFSETQRNKGNFPGRFSGRQFSNSRSEMNVSTLELGDSALYLCASSLEGTQGSEKLFFGSGTQLSVL.

The chain recombines TRBV4-2 with TRBJ1-4; D gene unclear. V lost 4 bases, J lost 0 bases, and 18 bases lay in between. The CDR3 consists of 18 residues. The germline gives CDR1 LGHNA, CDR2 YNFKEQ. The CDR3 coding sequence is TGTGCCAGCAGCCCTACTAGCTGGACGCCTGCAACTAATGAAAAACTGTTTTTT. It yields the protein CASSPTSWTPATNEKLFF.

This clone is a singleton in its sample. The chain has TRBV5-4 and TRBJ2-1; the D gene is possibly TRBD2 (7 bases). Trimming left V 2 bases short and J 5 bases short, with 17 bases between. The germline gives CDR1 SGHNT, CDR2 YYREEE (reference sequence). This CDR3 region has 16 residues. CDR3: CASSLRGGRTNNEQFF. CDR3 nucleotide sequence: TGTGCCAGCAGCTTAAGGGGGGGCCGAACAAACAATGAGCAGTTCTTC.

DNA of the CDR3: TGTGCCAGCAGCTGGGAAGGGGGATACTCTGAAGCTTTCTTT. This sequence encodes CASSWEGGYSEAFF. The chain has TRBV5-8 and TRBJ1-1; D is possibly TRBD1 (6 bases). Germline CDR1 and CDR2: SGHTS and YDEGEE. The V end was cut by 3 bases, the J end by 6 bases, with 15 bases between. This CDR3 is built from 14 residues.

V usage is TRBV27 and J usage is TRBJ2-3; 7 nucleotides agree with TRBD2. The CDR3 extends over 13 amino acids. With 5 bases clipped from V and 3 bases from J, the junction kept 2 bases outside the gene matches. CDR1 is MNHEY, CDR2 SMNVEV, per germline (reference sequence). The CDR3 DNA reads as TGTGCCAGCAGTGAGGGAGGGACAGATACGCAGTATTTT. Protein product: CASSEGGTDTQYF.

This chain links TRBV6-1 with TRBJ2-5, with TRBD2 matching 7 bases. Germline trimming cut 1 base from V and 1 base from J; bases unmatched to any gene: 6. There are 16 residues in the CDR3. Per germline, CDR1 MNHNS and CDR2 SASEGT. The CDR3 DNA is TGTGCCAGCAGTGAAGTGGCTAGCGGCCGCCAAGAGACCCAGTACTTC. This encodes CASSEVASGRQETQYF.

This chain links TRBV4-1 with TRBJ2-7; 8 positions match TRBD1. V shed 2 bases and J 7 bases; nucleotides not matched to a gene: 7. CDR3 length: 14 residues. Germline CDR1 is MGHRA and CDR2 is YSYEKL. CDR3 bases: TGCGCCAGCAGCCAACGGACAGGGTCGGGTGAGCAGTACTTC. Translation gives CASSQRTGSGEQYF.

J is TRBJ2-7 and V is TRBV6-5, with 8 bases that match TRBD2. V gave up 6 bases and J gave up 7 bases; unmatched junction bases: 8. CDR1 is MNHEY and CDR2 is SVGAGI in the germline V gene. The CDR3 runs to 13 residues. The CDR3 DNA is TGTGCCAGCAGGGTGACCGGGGGGGGAGAGCAGTACTTC. Translated: CASRVTGGGEQYF.

This clone appeared a single time. The rearrangement uses TRBV15 and TRBJ2-1; a weak D match, TRBD2 (6 bases). This CDR3 has 13 amino acids. CDR1 is LNHNV, CDR2 YYDKDF, per germline (reference sequence). Trimming left V 0 bases short and J 10 bases short, with 10 bases between. As DNA, the CDR3 is TGTGCCACCAGCAGAGATCCCGGGAGCGAGCAGTTCTTC. Translated, it gives CATSRDPGSEQFF.

This clone has only one observation. CDR3 region: CASSAETGRYGYTF. DNA of the CDR3: TGTGCCAGCAGCGCAGAGACAGGGCGCTATGGCTACACCTTC. This chain joins TRBV9 and TRBJ1-2, with 7 nucleotides matching TRBD1. CDR3 length: 14 amino acids. The germline gives CDR1 SGDLS, CDR2 YYNGEE. Germline trimming cut 3 bases from V and 4 bases from J; bases unmatched to any gene: 6. The variable domain in full, completed from reference TRBV9 and TRBJ1-2, reads DSGVTQTPKHLITATGQRVTLRCSPRSGDLSVYWYQQSLDQGLQFLIQYYNGEERAKGNILERFSAQQFPDLHSELNLSSLELGDSALYFCASSAETGRYGYTFGSGTRLTVV.

V and J are TRBV11-3 and TRBJ2-1; TRBD2 might be the D (5 bases). Germline CDR1 is SGHNT and CDR2 is YENEEA. V was pared by 5 bases and J by 2 bases, with 13 bases between. The CDR3 extends over 15 amino acids. For the CDR3, the DNA is TGTGCCAGCAGCATAAACGGGGAGACCTACAATGAGCAGTTCTTC. The encoded protein is CASSINGETYNEQFF.

The chain couples TRBV5-4 to TRBJ1-5, with D unresolved. Germline V CDR1 and CDR2: SGHNT, YYREEE (reference sequence). Trimming pared 0 bases from V and 1 base from J, leaving 5 bases between. The CDR3 has 14 amino acids. The CDR3 nucleotides are TGTGCCAGCAGCTTGGAGCCAAGCAATCAGCCCCAGCATTTT. It is translated as CASSLEPSNQPQHF.

J is TRBJ1-1 and V is TRBV18; D may be TRBD1 (5 bases). The CDR3 is 14 amino acids. Trimming took off 5 bases at V and 1 base at J, with 11 bases between the two ends. Germline V gene sequence: CDR1 KGHSH, CDR2 LQKENI. The CDR3 loop reads CASSSTDTNTEAFF. In nucleotides, the CDR3 is TGTGCCAGCTCATCGACGGACACGAACACTGAAGCTTTCTTT.

The CDR3 DNA sequence: TGTGCTAGTGGTTTTGCAGGGACAGGGGGGAGGCAAGAGACCCAGTACTTC. Its protein is CASGFAGTGGRQETQYF. This chain connects TRBV12-5 to TRBJ2-5; 11 nucleotides line up with TRBD1. Per germline, CDR1 LGHNT and CDR2 FRNRAP. With 3 bases clipped from V and 2 bases from J, the junction kept 8 bases outside the gene matches. The CDR3 contains 17 residues.

The CDR3 DNA reads TGTGCCAGCAGTGACGATGGGGGGGCGAGTTCACCCCTCCACTTT. As protein: CASSDDGGASSPLHF. This sequence joins TRBV6-1 and TRBJ1-6, with D possibly TRBD1 on 6 matching bases. Trimming left V 3 bases short and J 9 bases short, with 15 bases between. The V gene's germline CDR1 is MNHNS and CDR2 SASEGT. The length of the CDR3 is 15 residues.